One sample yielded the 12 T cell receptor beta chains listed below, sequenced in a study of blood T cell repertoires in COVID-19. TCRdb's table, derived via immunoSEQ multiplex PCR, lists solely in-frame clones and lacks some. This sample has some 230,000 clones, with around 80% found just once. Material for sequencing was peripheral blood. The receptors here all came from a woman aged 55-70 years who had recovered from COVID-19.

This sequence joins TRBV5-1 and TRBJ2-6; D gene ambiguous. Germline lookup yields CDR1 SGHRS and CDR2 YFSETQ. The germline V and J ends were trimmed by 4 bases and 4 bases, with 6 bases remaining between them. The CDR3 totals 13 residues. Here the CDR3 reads CASSREGANVLTF. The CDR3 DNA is TGCGCCAGCAGCCGAGAAGGGGCCAACGTCCTGACTTTC.

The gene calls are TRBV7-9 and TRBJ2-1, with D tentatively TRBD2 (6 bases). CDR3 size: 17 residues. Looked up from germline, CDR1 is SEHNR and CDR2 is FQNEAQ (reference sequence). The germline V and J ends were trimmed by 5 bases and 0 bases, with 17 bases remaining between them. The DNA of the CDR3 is TGTGCCAGCAGCCCTTTGGCGGGGCTGGGCTCCTACAATGAGCAGTTCTTC. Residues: CASSPLAGLGSYNEQFF.

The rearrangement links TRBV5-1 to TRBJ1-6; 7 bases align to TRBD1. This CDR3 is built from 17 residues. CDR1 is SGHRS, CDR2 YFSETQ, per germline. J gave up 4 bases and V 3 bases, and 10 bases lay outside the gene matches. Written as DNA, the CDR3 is TGCGCCAGCAGCTCCGGTCGACAGGGATCTTATAATTCACCCCTCCACTTT. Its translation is CASSSGRQGSYNSPLHF.

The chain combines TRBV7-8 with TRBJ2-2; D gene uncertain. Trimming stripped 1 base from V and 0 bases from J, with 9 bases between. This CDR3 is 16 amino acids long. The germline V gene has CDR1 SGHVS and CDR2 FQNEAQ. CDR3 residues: CASSLGLGANTGELFF. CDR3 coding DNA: TGTGCCAGCAGCTTAGGGCTAGGCGCGAACACCGGGGAGCTGTTTTTT.

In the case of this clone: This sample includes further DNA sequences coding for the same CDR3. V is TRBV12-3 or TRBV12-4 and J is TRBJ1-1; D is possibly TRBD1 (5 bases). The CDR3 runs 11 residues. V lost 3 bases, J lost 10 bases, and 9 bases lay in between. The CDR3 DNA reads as TGTGCCAGCAGTTTTGGACAAGGAGCTTTCTTT. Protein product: CASSFGQGAFF.

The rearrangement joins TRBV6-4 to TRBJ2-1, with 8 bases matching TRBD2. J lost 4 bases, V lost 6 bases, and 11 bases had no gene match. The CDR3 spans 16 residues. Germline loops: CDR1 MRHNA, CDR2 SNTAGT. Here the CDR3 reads CASSLWGTREYNEQFF. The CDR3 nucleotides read TGTGCCAGCAGCCTTTGGGGGACTAGAGAGTACAATGAGCAGTTCTTC.

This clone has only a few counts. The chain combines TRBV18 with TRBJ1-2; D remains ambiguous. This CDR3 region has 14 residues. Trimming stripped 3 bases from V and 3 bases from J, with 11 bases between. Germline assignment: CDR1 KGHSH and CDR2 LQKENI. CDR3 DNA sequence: TGTGCCAGCTCACCCACAGAGGGAGACTATGGCTACACCTTC. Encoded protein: CASSPTEGDYGYTF.

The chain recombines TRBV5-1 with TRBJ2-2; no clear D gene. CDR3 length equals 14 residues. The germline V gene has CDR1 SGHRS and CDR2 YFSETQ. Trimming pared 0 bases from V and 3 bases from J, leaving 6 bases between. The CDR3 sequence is CASSLDSYTGELFF. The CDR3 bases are TGCGCCAGCAGCTTGGACTCCTACACCGGGGAGCTGTTTTTT.

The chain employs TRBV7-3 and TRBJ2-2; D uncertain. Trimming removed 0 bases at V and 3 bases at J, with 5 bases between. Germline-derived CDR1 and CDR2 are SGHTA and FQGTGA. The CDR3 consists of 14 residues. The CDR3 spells CASSLTFDTGELFF. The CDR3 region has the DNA TGTGCCAGCAGCTTAACGTTCGACACCGGGGAGCTGTTTTTT.

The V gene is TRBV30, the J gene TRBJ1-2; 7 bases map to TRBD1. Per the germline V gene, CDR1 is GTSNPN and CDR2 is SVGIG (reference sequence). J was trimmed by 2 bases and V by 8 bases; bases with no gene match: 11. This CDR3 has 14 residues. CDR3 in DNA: TGTGCCCACGATATTGGACAGGCAAACTATGGCTACACCTTC. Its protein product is CAHDIGQANYGYTF.

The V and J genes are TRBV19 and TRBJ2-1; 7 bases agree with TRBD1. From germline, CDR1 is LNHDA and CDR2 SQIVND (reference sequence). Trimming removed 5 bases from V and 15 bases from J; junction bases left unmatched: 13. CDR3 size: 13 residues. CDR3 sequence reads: CASSVRDSPARFF. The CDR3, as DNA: TGTGCCAGTAGTGTAAGGGACAGCCCCGCAAGGTTCTTC.

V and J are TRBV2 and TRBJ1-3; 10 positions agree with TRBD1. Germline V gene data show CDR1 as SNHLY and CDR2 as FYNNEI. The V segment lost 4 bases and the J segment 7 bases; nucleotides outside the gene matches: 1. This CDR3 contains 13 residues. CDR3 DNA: TGTGCCAGCAGTGTGACAGGGGGCAACACCATATATTTT. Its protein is CASSVTGGNTIYF.